This T cell receptor beta chain is from a study of T cell responses to AZD1222 COVID-19 vaccine (dated by TCRdb to the early 2020s). Background for the entire study: AZD1222 recipients whose second dose came at about 4 weeks and those whose second dose came at about 12 weeks were combined into one group, since spike-specific TCR depth and breadth did not differ between the two schedules. A total of over 230 trial participants underwent TCR sequencing, of whom some 210 received two doses of AZD1222 and 26 received two doses of the MenACWY control vaccine. Enrollment into the trials was organized by age into subgroups of 18-55, 56-69 and 70-plus years, and those subgroups contained about 160, 30 and 59 TCR-sequenced participants, respectively.

Points on this clone: This receptor's antigen is unknown. The record has no base qualities; no much larger clone is one base away.

The research as a whole found: After two AZD1222 doses, spike-specific TCR breadth and depth were significantly higher than at day 0 and than in MenACWY recipients. Conclusions about previously exposed vaccinees were limited because only six AZD1222 recipients were SARS-CoV-2 seropositive at baseline. Participants were mostly white British and included more females than males, and it was suggested by the authors that clonal diversity may have been underestimated. Because no day 14 peak-response samples were available, repertoires were characterized only after the peak T cell response. Epitopes outside the regions mutated in the B.1.351 and B.1.1.7 variants were reportedly recognized by nearly half of the unique spike-specific TCRs. In the small 56-69-year group, the increase in depth fell short of significance, most likely because of low power. The whole spike protein was spanned by vaccine-associated CD4 TCRs, and dominant responses were seen in regions 160-218 and 743-854.

The CDR3 regions of human TCRbeta chains were analyzed by immunosequencing. Processing in the source paper ran as follows. Repertoire TCRs were checked for matches against a reference library of SARS-CoV-2-specific TCRs that had been generated using the MIRA antigen-specificity platform. Breadth was defined as the fraction of unique TCRs that were SARS-CoV-2-associated, and depth was defined as the fraction of total T cells that were SARS-CoV-2-associated. Each spike-specific TCR was assigned to its reactive spike region and to a CD4 or CD8 class using the MIRA data. Log10-transformed breadth and depth values were compared by one-way ANOVA with Sidak's multiple comparisons tests. TCRdb re-hosts the immuneACCESS table, in-frame sequences only. Its copies lack some clones; in the studies checked, an unresolved V gene accounts for under half of them, and the cause for the rest is not known. V and J calls and clone size come straight from that table; D and trimming were deduced from the DNA. The sample data list 90,000 to 130,000 clones, and around 93% of these were observed just once. Over 6% of the sample rests with the top ten.

CDR1 and CDR2 are read off the germline V gene (reference sequence) as LNHDA and SQIVND. The CDR3 covers 13 residues, taking in both the cysteine and the phenylalanine. The entry retains the CDR3 DNA only, 39 bases that are in frame from base 1. V and J lose 5 bases and 5 bases, and a span of 12 bases separates them. The time point label corresponds to: baseline before first vaccination. Vaccinee samples were obtained from the UK trials COV001 and COV002, which included a single-blind randomized controlled phase 2/3 trial of AZD1222 (ChAdOx1 nCoV-19) in healthy adults. Trial participant PBMC samples were collected at day 0 and day 28 after the second dose for TCRbeta chain sequencing.

This TCR was sampled from an adult in good health. The source material was peripheral blood, sampled on day 0 of AZD1222 vaccination. The chain uses TRBV19 and TRBJ2-5, with the identity of the D gene unclear. The encoded CDR3 is CASSLQQWETQYF. The DNA reads TGTGCCAGTAGTCTTCAACAGTGGGAGACCCAGTACTTC.